This entry lists 23 T cell receptor beta chains sequenced from one sample in a study of yellow fever vaccine responses in identical twins. A single record per CDR3 protein comes from TCRdb applying MiXCR to the RT-PCR reads. Here the sample spans approximately 15,000 distinct CDR3 sequences, about 81% being singletons. The material sequenced was T cells from blood (PBMCs), unsorted or a sorted subset (not recorded which), taken before or after yellow fever vaccination (not recorded which). These receptors all stem from a woman aged 18-29 years who received the yellow fever vaccine.

This sequence joins TRBV28 and TRBJ2-3; a weak D match, TRBD2 (5 bases). This CDR3 spans 13 amino acids. CDR1 and CDR2 from the germline V gene are MDHEN and SYDVKM. Between the trimmed V and J ends, which lost 4 bases and 10 bases, there was a span of 15 bases. CDR3 coding DNA: TGTGCCAGCAGTTCGGGCCCACTACTAGCGCAGTATTTT. Translating gives CASSSGPLLAQYF.

The chain carries TRBV18 and TRBJ2-5, with D hard to call. The CDR3 extends over 13 amino acids. CDR1 and CDR2 (germline): KGHSH, LQKENI. The V end was cut by 3 bases, the J end by 1 base, with 6 bases between. The CDR3 loop reads CASSPNSQETQYF. The CDR3 region has the DNA TGTGCCAGCTCACCTAACTCCCAAGAGACCCAGTACTTC.

V gene TRBV29-1 combines with J gene TRBJ2-7, with D hard to call. The CDR3 consists of 9 residues. The germline V gene encodes CDR1 SQVTM and CDR2 ANQGSEA. The DNA of the CDR3 is TGCACCCGCTACTACGAGCAGTACTTC. It codes for CTRYYEQYF.

The CDR3 nucleotides read TGTGCCAGCAGCTTAGTTTGGGGTCCGAATGAGCAGTTCTTC. Its translation is CASSLVWGPNEQFF. The rearrangement uses TRBV11-2 and TRBJ2-1; D gene uncertain. The germline V gene has CDR1 SGHAT and CDR2 FQNNGV. Trimming removed 1 base from V and 7 bases from J, with 11 bases in between. This CDR3 is 14 amino acids long.

The chain links TRBV29-1 to TRBJ1-1; tentative D call: TRBD1 (6 bases). The CDR3 is 11 amino acids. Trimming left V 5 bases short and J 5 bases short, with 9 bases between. Germline V gives CDR1 SQVTM, CDR2 ANQGSEA. CDR3 DNA sequence: TGCAGCGTTCAACAGGGAACTGAAGCTTTCTTT. Its translation is CSVQQGTEAFF.

The chain carries TRBV12-3 or TRBV12-4 and TRBJ2-1; D is ambiguous. V lost 7 bases, J lost 8 bases, and 9 bases lay in between. The CDR3 runs 11 residues. CDR3 nucleotide sequence: TGTGCCAGCAACAAGTTAGATGAGCAGTTCTTC. Translating gives CASNKLDEQFF.

This chain joins TRBV5-1 and TRBJ2-1; D remains unclear. CDR3 size: 11 residues. With 5 bases removed from V and 9 bases from J, the gap between germline ends came to 9 bases. Germline lookup yields CDR1 SGHRS and CDR2 YFSETQ. CDR3 DNA: TGCGCCAGCAGATTAGGTGGTGAGCAGTTCTTC. Protein: CASRLGGEQFF.

V and J are TRBV12-3 or TRBV12-4 and TRBJ1-5, with D uncertain. CDR3 length: 12 residues. The germline V and J ends were trimmed by 1 base and 6 bases, with 4 bases remaining between them. The DNA of the CDR3 is TGTGCCAGCAGTTTAGTTCTTCAGCCCCAGCATTTT. Translating it yields CASSLVLQPQHF.

V is TRBV2 and J is TRBJ2-5; D gene uncertain. V shed 2 bases and J shed 1 base, with 8 bases lying between them. Germline-derived CDR1 and CDR2 are SNHLY and FYNNEI. CDR3 length: 14 amino acids. Written as DNA, the CDR3 is TGTGCCAGCAGTGAACGTTTAAGCCAAGAGACCCAGTACTTC. It specifies CASSERLSQETQYF.

This chain uses TRBV28 with TRBJ1-3; unclear D gene. Trimming stripped 0 bases from V and 4 bases from J, with 7 bases between. Looked up from germline, CDR1 is MDHEN and CDR2 is SYDVKM. This CDR3 contains 14 residues. The CDR3 protein is CASSLWQLGNTIYF. CDR3 nucleotides: TGTGCCAGCAGTTTATGGCAGCTGGGAAACACCATATATTTT.

The chain recombines TRBV29-1 with TRBJ1-1; D call uncertain. Germline-derived CDR1 and CDR2 are SQVTM and ANQGSEA. The CDR3 is 10 amino acids. Trimming removed 7 bases at V and 1 base at J, with 4 bases between. The CDR3 loop is CSARNTEAFF. CDR3 sequence (DNA): TGCAGCGCCCGGAACACTGAAGCTTTCTTT.

J is TRBJ2-2 and V is TRBV18, with 7 bases lining up with TRBD1. CDR3 length: 15 residues. Germline-derived CDR1 and CDR2 are KGHSH and LQKENI. Trimming removed 3 bases from V and 2 bases from J; junction bases left unmatched: 3. CDR3: CASSPDRANTGELFF. DNA for the CDR3: TGTGCCAGCTCACCCGACAGGGCTAACACCGGGGAGCTGTTTTTT.

The chain links TRBV12-3 or TRBV12-4 to TRBJ2-7; the D is unclear. The CDR3 is 14 amino acids. V lost 1 base to trimming and J lost 0 bases, with 7 bases between them. The CDR3 sequence is CASSLGGNSYEQYF. CDR3 nucleotide sequence: TGTGCCAGCAGTTTAGGAGGCAACTCCTACGAGCAGTACTTC.

The rearrangement joins TRBV29-1 to TRBJ2-1; 9 positions match TRBD2. Per germline, CDR1 SQVTM and CDR2 ANQGSEA. Trimming took 7 bases from V and 0 from J; bases not matched to a gene: 10. The CDR3 is 16 amino acids. The CDR3: CSAKAGGTSSYNEQFF. CDR3 DNA: TGCAGCGCGAAAGCGGGGGGAACGAGCTCCTACAATGAGCAGTTCTTC.

This chain uses TRBV5-1 with TRBJ1-1, with unresolved D. This CDR3 spans 15 amino acids. Germline-derived CDR1 and CDR2 are SGHRS and YFSETQ. With 0 bases removed from V and 3 bases from J, the gap between germline ends came to 12 bases. The CDR3 nucleotides read TGCGCCAGCAGCTTGGGAGTAGGTGTATACACTGAAGCTTTCTTT. Amino acid sequence: CASSLGVGVYTEAFF. The entire variable domain, with the rest obtained from reference TRBV5-1 and TRBJ1-1, is as follows: KAGVTQTPRYLIKTRGQQVTLSCSPISGHRSVSWYQQTPGQGLQFLFEYFSETQRNKGNFPGRFSGRQFSNSRSEMNVSTLELGDSALYLCASSLGVGVYTEAFFGQGTRLTVV.

The chain joins TRBV18 to TRBJ1-5, with unresolved D. In germline, CDR1 is KGHSH, CDR2 LQKENI. Trimming pared 2 bases from V and 7 bases from J, leaving 9 bases between. CDR3 length: 13 amino acids. The chain's CDR3 is CASSPGEGQPQHF. DNA of the CDR3: TGTGCCAGCTCACCAGGGGAAGGACAGCCCCAGCATTTT.

Here the CDR3 reads CSARMGSNTEAFF. CDR3 DNA: TGCAGTGCTAGAATGGGGTCGAACACTGAAGCTTTCTTT. The chain is built from TRBV20-1 and TRBJ1-1; D not resolved. Germline V gene data show CDR1 as DFQATT and CDR2 as SNEGSKA (reference sequence). V dropped 2 bases and J dropped 1 base, with 8 bases sitting between them. CDR3 length equals 13 residues.

The CDR3 region has the DNA TGCGCCAGCAGTGAGTCGATGGTCCGGGTTAAAAACATTCAGTACTTC. This codes for CASSESMVRVKNIQYF. The V gene is TRBV10-1, the J gene TRBJ2-4; the D is unclear. The CDR3 runs 16 residues. The germline V and J ends were trimmed by 0 bases and 4 bases, with 13 bases remaining between them. CDR1 and CDR2 from the germline V gene are WNHNN and SYGVQD (reference sequence).

DNA of the CDR3: TGTGCCAGCAGCCTCACTAGCGATACCTACAATGAGCAGTTCTTC. It codes for CASSLTSDTYNEQFF. The J gene is TRBJ2-1, the V gene TRBV6-1; 7 bases fit TRBD2. Germline CDR1 and CDR2: MNHNS and SASEGT. The CDR3 spans 15 residues. The V and J ends lost 6 bases and 2 bases, in that order; junction bases with no gene match: 7.

The chain joins TRBV7-6 to TRBJ2-2, with 10 bases lining up with TRBD1. From germline, CDR1 is SGHVS and CDR2 FNYEAQ. The CDR3 extends over 15 amino acids. The junction had 4 bases not matched to a gene; V was cut back by 5 bases and J by 4 bases. This CDR3 is CASSHGQGVTGELFF. The CDR3 coding sequence is TGTGCCAGCAGCCACGGACAGGGGGTCACCGGGGAGCTGTTTTTT.

The chain has TRBV4-1 and TRBJ2-7; TRBD2 agrees at 7 bases. In germline, CDR1 is MGHRA, CDR2 YSYEKL. This CDR3 has 16 amino acids. The V segment lost 0 bases and the J segment 2 bases; nucleotides outside the gene matches: 7. The CDR3 DNA sequence: TGCGCCAGCAGCCAAGACCCGGGAGGAACCCCCTACGAGCAGTACTTC. Translation gives CASSQDPGGTPYEQYF.

The V gene is TRBV12-3 or TRBV12-4, the J gene TRBJ2-2; a possible D gene is TRBD2 (5 bases). Trimming stripped 5 bases from V and 5 bases from J, with 12 bases between. The CDR3 runs to 14 residues. CDR3 protein: CASSPWTGTGELFF. The CDR3, as DNA: TGTGCCAGCAGTCCGTGGACTGGTACCGGGGAGCTGTTTTTT.

This chain joins TRBV7-3 and TRBJ1-1, with TRBD1 matching over 9 bases. In germline, CDR1 is SGHTA, CDR2 FQGTGA. The V and J ends lost 4 bases and 1 base, in that order; junction bases with no gene match: 4. The CDR3 sequence is 15 residues long. The CDR3 loop reads CASSSGTGPNTEAFF. CDR3 DNA sequence: TGTGCCAGCAGCTCCGGGACAGGGCCGAACACTGAAGCTTTCTTT.